Listed below are T cell receptor beta chains from one sample, sequenced in a study of cytomegalovirus exposure and HLA in healthy donors. Method: immunoSEQ multiplex PCR; TCRdb's copy keeps in-frame clones and lacks some. The data contain more than 65,000 clones, 60% to 80% of them seen just once; the ten biggest clones take up 4.5% to 7%. The specimen sequenced was PBMCs. All receptors come from a female donor in good health and CMV-seronegative. The CDR3 runs from the conserved cysteine through the conserved F or W. A D gene is named only where the DNA matches it firmly. Not every row has a clone size; where given, it reads once, few, many or a size class.

v_gene,abundance,j_gene,d_gene,CDR3aa,CDR3nt
TRBV4-2,NA,TRBJ2-3,NA,CASSQSASDFGTDTQYF,TGTGCCAGCAGCCAATCCGCTAGCGATTTCGGCACAGATACGCAGTATTTT
TRBV7-6,once,TRBJ2-3,NA,CASSLTSPDTQYF,TGTGCCAGCAGCTTAACAAGTCCAGATACGCAGTATTTT
TRBV7-3,NA,TRBJ2-5,NA,CASSLSPSTQETQYF,TGTGCCAGCAGCTTATCACCGAGTACCCAAGAGACCCAGTACTTC
TRBV9,NA,TRBJ2-2,NA,CASSVDSAGELFF,TGTGCCAGCAGCGTAGATAGCGCCGGGGAGCTGTTTTTT
TRBV6-1,few,TRBJ1-2,TRBD1,CASSEEGQVLYGYTF,TGTGCCAGCAGTGAAGAGGGACAGGTCCTATATGGCTACACCTTC
TRBV6-6,few,TRBJ1-3,TRBD1,CASSRDSSGNTIYF,TGTGCCAGCAGTCGGGACAGCTCTGGAAACACCATATATTTT
TRBV19,few,TRBJ1-5,NA,CASIPGIDNQPQHF,TGTGCCAGTATCCCAGGGATTGACAATCAGCCCCAGCATTTT
TRBV15,NA,TRBJ1-4,TRBD1,CATSRETGVGEKLFF,TGTGCCACCAGCAGAGAAACAGGGGTTGGCGAAAAACTGTTTTTT
TRBV4-1,few,TRBJ2-7,TRBD1,CASSGPPGQGSEQYF,TGCGCCAGCAGTGGGCCGCCGGGACAGGGGAGCGAGCAGTACTTC
TRBV5-1,NA,TRBJ2-3,NA,CASSLAGGTDTQYF,TGCGCCAGCAGCTTGGCCGGGGGCACAGATACGCAGTATTTT
TRBV19,NA,TRBJ1-1,NA,CASSIMETTEAFF,TGTGCCAGTAGTATTATGGAGACGACTGAAGCTTTCTTT
TRBV6-5,NA,TRBJ1-5,NA,CASTQGFMDGQPQHF,TGTGCCAGCACTCAGGGGTTTATGGATGGTCAGCCCCAGCATTTT
TRBV28,NA,TRBJ2-7,NA,CASSVAGREQYF,TGTGCCAGCAGCGTGGCAGGGCGGGAGCAGTACTTC
TRBV4-2,NA,TRBJ2-1,NA,CASSQDGEVNEQFF,TGTGCCAGCAGCCAAGACGGGGAGGTAAATGAGCAGTTCTTC
TRBV4-3,NA,TRBJ2-5,NA,CASSGTIQETQYF,TGCGCCAGCAGCGGCACCATACAAGAGACCCAGTACTTC
TRBV18,once,TRBJ2-3,NA,CASSPQHPADTQYF,TGTGCCAGCTCACCACAACACCCCGCAGATACGCAGTATTTT
TRBV7-2,NA,TRBJ1-2,NA,CASSSGQPGYGYTF,TGTGCCAGCAGCTCAGGACAGCCAGGCTATGGCTACACCTTC
TRBV2,NA,TRBJ1-1,NA,CASSSDRNTEAFF,TGTGCCAGCAGTTCGGACAGGAACACTGAAGCTTTCTTT
TRBV10-3,many,TRBJ2-5,NA,CAISEGREETQYF,TGTGCCATCAGTGAGGGGAGAGAAGAGACCCAGTACTTC
TRBV7-3,few,TRBJ2-1,TRBD1,CASSARQGYNEQFF,TGTGCCAGCAGCGCCCGACAGGGTTACAATGAGCAGTTCTTC
TRBV6-5,NA,TRBJ1-4,NA,CASSYSRGEKLFF,TGTGCCAGCAGTTACTCCCGGGGTGAAAAACTGTTTTTT
TRBV5-1,NA,TRBJ1-1,NA,CASRSDLGTTEAFF,TGCGCCAGCAGGTCGGACCTCGGGACAACTGAAGCTTTCTTT
TRBV6-5,NA,TRBJ1-5,NA,CASSYSLEVGPQHF,TGTGCCAGCAGTTACTCTCTAGAAGTGGGGCCCCAGCATTTT
TRBV7-9,NA,TRBJ2-2,NA,CASSLDSVPAFGELFF,TGTGCCAGCAGCTTAGATAGCGTCCCCGCCTTCGGGGAGCTGTTTTTT
TRBV18,NA,TRBJ2-4,TRBD1,CASSPDRVGNIQYF,TGTGCCAGCTCACCCGACAGGGTGGGGAACATTCAGTACTTC
TRBV2,NA,TRBJ2-1,NA,CASMLGAWNEQFF,TGTGCCAGCATGTTAGGGGCTTGGAATGAGCAGTTCTTC
TRBV5-1,NA,TRBJ2-1,TRBD1,CASGTGTGFYNEQFF,TGCGCCAGCGGGACCGGGACAGGGTTCTACAATGAGCAGTTCTTC
TRBV6-1,many,TRBJ2-5,TRBD2,CASSELAGGQETQYF,TGTGCCAGCAGTGAACTAGCGGGAGGTCAAGAGACCCAGTACTTC
TRBV25-1,once,TRBJ2-1,TRBD2,CASSGYPLAGGLSNEQFF,TGTGCCAGCAGTGGATACCCTCTAGCGGGAGGGCTTTCTAATGAGCAGTTCTTC
TRBV29-1,NA,TRBJ2-7,TRBD1,CSVEGQGYEQYF,TGCAGCGTTGAGGGACAGGGCTACGAGCAGTACTTC
TRBV25-1,NA,TRBJ1-1,TRBD1,CASSESSGGTEAFF,TGTGCCAGCAGTGAATCATCAGGGGGCACTGAAGCTTTCTTT
TRBV4-1,NA,TRBJ2-5,NA,CASSQAGLKTQYF,TGCGCCAGCAGCCAAGCAGGGTTGAAGACCCAGTACTTC
TRBV28,NA,TRBJ1-2,TRBD1,CASSRTGDDCYTF,TGTGCCAGCAGCCGGACAGGGGACGATTGCTACACCTTC
TRBV5-1,NA,TRBJ1-1,TRBD1,CASSRETGRPDTEAFF,TGCGCCAGCAGCAGAGAGACAGGGAGGCCTGACACTGAAGCTTTCTTT
TRBV4-2,NA,TRBJ1-1,NA,CASSQDQGRLGTEAFF,TGTGCCAGCAGCCAAGATCAGGGTCGCTTAGGCACTGAAGCTTTCTTT
TRBV29-1,NA,TRBJ2-2,NA,CSVNSVNTGELFF,TGCAGCGTAAATAGCGTGAACACCGGGGAGCTGTTTTTT
TRBV4-1,NA,TRBJ2-7,NA,CASSPGLAVSYEQYF,TGCGCCAGCAGCCCGGGGTTAGCGGTTTCCTACGAGCAGTACTTC
TRBV2,NA,TRBJ2-1,TRBD1,CASSSDRGMNEQFF,TGTGCCAGCAGTTCGGACAGGGGTATGAATGAGCAGTTCTTC
TRBV2,NA,TRBJ1-4,TRBD1,CASRVGQDSNEKLFF,TGTGCCAGCAGGGTAGGACAGGACTCTAATGAAAAACTGTTTTTT
TRBV19,NA,TRBJ2-2,NA,CASIHRQNTGELFF,TGTGCCAGTATACACAGACAAAACACCGGGGAGCTGTTTTTT
TRBV30,NA,TRBJ2-1,TRBD1,CACGTGAYNEQFF,TGTGCCTGTGGGACAGGGGCCTACAATGAGCAGTTCTTC
TRBV7-9,NA,TRBJ1-1,TRBD1,CASSLGTGVAEAFF,TGTGCCAGCAGCTTAGGCACAGGGGTAGCTGAAGCTTTCTTT
TRBV18,NA,TRBJ1-1,NA,CASSPRGDRGTEAFF,TGTGCCAGCTCACCTCGTGGAGATAGGGGGACTGAAGCTTTCTTT
TRBV2,NA,TRBJ2-7,TRBD1,CASSTGGLSYEQYF,TGTGCCTCTTCGACAGGGGGCCTCTCCTACGAGCAGTACTTC
TRBV4-1,NA,TRBJ2-2,NA,CASSQESSGGAPSGELFF,TGCGCCAGCAGCCAAGAATCTTCTGGGGGCGCCCCCTCCGGGGAGCTGTTTTTT
TRBV5-6,NA,TRBJ1-4,TRBD1,CAGSSPTGSGEKLFF,TGTGCCGGCAGCTCGCCGACAGGGTCCGGGGAAAAACTGTTTTTT
TRBV29-1,NA,TRBJ1-5,NA,CSVQGGSNQPQHF,TGCAGCGTTCAGGGAGGGAGCAATCAGCCCCAGCATTTT
TRBV5-4,NA,TRBJ2-1,TRBD2,CASSAVGTSPYNEQFF,TGTGCCAGCAGCGCTGTCGGGACTAGCCCCTACAATGAGCAGTTCTTC
TRBV28,NA,TRBJ1-5,TRBD1,CASSLGTGKQIGSNQPQHF,TGTGCCAGCAGTCTGGGGACAGGGAAGCAAATAGGTAGCAATCAGCCCCAGCATTTT
TRBV7-9,NA,TRBJ2-2,TRBD1,CASSAYPGTGSTGELFF,TGTGCCAGCAGCGCTTACCCCGGGACAGGGTCGACCGGGGAGCTGTTTTTT
TRBV7-9,NA,TRBJ1-1,NA,CASRAPLLNTEAFF,TGTGCCAGCAGGGCCCCACTATTGAACACTGAAGCTTTCTTT
TRBV5-6,NA,TRBJ1-3,NA,CASSFYRVAGNTIYF,TGTGCCAGCAGCTTTTACAGGGTCGCTGGAAACACCATATATTTT
TRBV29-1,NA,TRBJ2-5,TRBD2,CSVHFGGVETQYF,TGCAGCGTCCATTTTGGGGGGGTGGAGACCCAGTACTTC